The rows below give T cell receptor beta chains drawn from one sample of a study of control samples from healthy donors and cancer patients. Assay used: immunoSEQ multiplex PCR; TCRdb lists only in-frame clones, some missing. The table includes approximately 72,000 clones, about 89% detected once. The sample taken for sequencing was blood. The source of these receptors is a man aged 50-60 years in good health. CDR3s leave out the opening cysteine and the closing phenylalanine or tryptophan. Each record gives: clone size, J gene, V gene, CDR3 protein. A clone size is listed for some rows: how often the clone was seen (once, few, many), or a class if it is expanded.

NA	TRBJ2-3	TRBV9	ASRRTGGSDTQY
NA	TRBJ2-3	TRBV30	AWREARGGGTDTQY
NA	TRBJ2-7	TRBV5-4	ASSVSWSSYEQY
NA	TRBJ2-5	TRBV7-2	ASSLEQGWETQY
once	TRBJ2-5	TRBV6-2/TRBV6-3	ASSYGQGRRETQY
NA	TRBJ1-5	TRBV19	ASSIVDDRLLNSNQPQH
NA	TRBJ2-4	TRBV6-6	ASRKPGTANRDIQY
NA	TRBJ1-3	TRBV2	ASSENTIY
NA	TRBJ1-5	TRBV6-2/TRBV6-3	ASRFRRTNQPQH
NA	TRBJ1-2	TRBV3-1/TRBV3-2	ASSLGTGGYGYT
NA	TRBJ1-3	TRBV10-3	AISESGGAGNTIY
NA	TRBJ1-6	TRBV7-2	ASSLDSSIRPLH
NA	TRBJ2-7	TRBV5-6	ASSPGEHEQY
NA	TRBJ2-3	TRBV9	ASSEFTDTQY
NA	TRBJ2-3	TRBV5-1	ASSQIAGADTQY
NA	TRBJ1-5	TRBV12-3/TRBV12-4	ASSRGGNQPQH
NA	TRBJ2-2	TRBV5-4	ASSLVPLGAGELF
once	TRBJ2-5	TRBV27	ASSQRTSGVETQY
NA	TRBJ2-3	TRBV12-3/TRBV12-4	ASSLKDTQY
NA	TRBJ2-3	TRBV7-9	ASSLLRLGTDTQY
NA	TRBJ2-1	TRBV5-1	ASSRSGESYNEQF
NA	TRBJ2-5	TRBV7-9	ASSWRRDRVQETQY
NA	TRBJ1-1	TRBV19	ASSIQGAHTEAF
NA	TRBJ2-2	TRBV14	ASSQELGNTGELF
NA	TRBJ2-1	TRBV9	ASSPRGRDPYNEQF
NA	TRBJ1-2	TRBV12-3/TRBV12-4	ASSTQNTYGYT
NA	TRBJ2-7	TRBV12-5	ASGLVPSSLYEQY
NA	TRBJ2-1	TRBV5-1	ASSLVGTGRDNEQF
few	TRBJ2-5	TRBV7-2	ASSFGTGEGETQY
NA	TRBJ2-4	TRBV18	ASSPPGRGLTKNIQY
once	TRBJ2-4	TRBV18	ASSPRQGPGMGY
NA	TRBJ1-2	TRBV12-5	ASGLVIVNANYGYT
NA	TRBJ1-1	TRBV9	ASSELGGNTEAF
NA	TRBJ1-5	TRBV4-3	ASSQVVRDQPQH
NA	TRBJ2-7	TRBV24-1	ATSGGQGGPSYEQY
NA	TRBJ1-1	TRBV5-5	ASSLQGRNTEAF
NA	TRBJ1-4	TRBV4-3	ASNGQGEKLF
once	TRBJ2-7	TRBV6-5	ASTRATGDEQY
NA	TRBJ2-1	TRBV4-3	ASSQETGAYEQF
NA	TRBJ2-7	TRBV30	AWSEISGAPVQY
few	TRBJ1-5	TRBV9	ASSVDGANQPQH
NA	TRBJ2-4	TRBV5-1	ASSLEGAQAKNIQY
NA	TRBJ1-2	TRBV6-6	ASSPGTGSNYGYT
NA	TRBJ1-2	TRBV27	ASSLRDRGQNYGYT
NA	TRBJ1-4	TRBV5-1	ASSSQGSNEKLF
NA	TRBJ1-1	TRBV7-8	ASSFLPRLYTEAF
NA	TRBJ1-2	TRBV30	AWTPDRFGYT
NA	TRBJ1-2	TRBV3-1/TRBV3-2	ASSQEGAGIGYT
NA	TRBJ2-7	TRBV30	AWSVGLEQY
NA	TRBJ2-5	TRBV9	ASSVGTSGTSGGAFRETQY
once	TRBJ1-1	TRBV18	ASSPEVIAEAF
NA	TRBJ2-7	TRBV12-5	ASGLTGAYEQY